The 28 T cell receptor beta chains below were found in one sample sequenced in a study of cytomegalovirus exposure and HLA in healthy donors. The PCR had 60 Vbeta and 13 Jbeta primers. The protocol was immunoSEQ multiplex PCR, while the TCRdb copy is restricted to in-frame clones and leaves out a portion. Among roughly 110,000 clones listed, about 72% were seen once. Sequencing input: PBMCs. The source is a man between 18 and 35 years old in good health and CMV-seronegative.

The chain has TRBV14 and TRBJ1-4; 9 nucleotides align to TRBD1. Trimming took 1 base from V and 9 from J; bases not matched to a gene: 3. The CDR3 runs to 14 residues. Germline CDR1 and CDR2: SGHDN and FVKESK. The CDR3 DNA reads TGTGCCAGCAGCCAAGCCGGGACAGGGCAAAAACTGTTTTTT. Protein sequence: CASSQAGTGQKLFF.

The chain employs TRBV7-2 and TRBJ2-3; the match to TRBD2 covers 12 bases. Germline assignment: CDR1 SGHTA and CDR2 FQGNSA. V lost 7 bases, J lost 0 bases, and 14 bases stayed unmatched. This CDR3 comprises 19 residues. The chain's CDR3 is CASTLPASGGVASTDTQYF. CDR3 DNA sequence: TGTGCCAGCACCCTGCCGGCTAGCGGGGGGGTTGCTAGCACAGATACGCAGTATTTT.

V usage is TRBV12-5 and J usage is TRBJ2-1, with 7 bases matching TRBD2. Losses at the gene ends were 1 base for V and 9 bases for J; bases not matched to a gene: 6. Germline V gives CDR1 LGHNT, CDR2 FRNRAP. CDR3 length equals 14 residues. CDR3 nucleotides: TGTGCTAGTGGTTTGGAGGGCGGGGGAGGTGAGCAGTTCTTC. This codes for CASGLEGGGGEQFF.

This sequence joins TRBV29-1 and TRBJ2-7; 7 bases are shared with TRBD1. The CDR3 has 11 amino acids. The V segment lost 6 bases and the J segment 4 bases; nucleotides outside the gene matches: 3. The germline V gene has CDR1 SQVTM and CDR2 ANQGSEA. CDR3 nucleotide sequence: TGCAGCGTATCACAGGGGTACGAGCAGTACTTC. Translation: CSVSQGYEQYF.

The chain uses TRBV19 and TRBJ1-3; 9 nucleotides match TRBD1. Germline V gene lookup returns CDR1 LNHDA and CDR2 SQIVND (reference sequence). The junction had 5 bases not matched to a gene; V was cut back by 6 bases and J by 5 bases. CDR3 size: 14 residues. Here the CDR3 DNA reads TGTGCCAGTAGCCGGACAGGGGATCGAAACACCATATATTTT. It yields the protein CASSRTGDRNTIYF.

Remarks on this clone: Mismatch with germline at one junction end may stem from a read error. The chain combines TRBV7-2 with TRBJ1-2; D ambiguous. This CDR3 is 12 amino acids long. Per germline, CDR1 SGHTA and CDR2 FQGNSA. The CDR3 DNA reads TGTGCCAGCAGCTTAGGGCACTATGGCTACCCCTTC. This sequence encodes CASSLGHYGYPF. The full variable domain, with the rest looked up from reference TRBV7-2 and TRBJ1-2, is GAGVSQSPSNKVTEKGKDVELRCDPISGHTALYWYRQSLGQGLEFLIYFQGNSAPDKSGLPSDRFSAERTGGSVSTLTIQRTQQEDSAVYLCASSLGHYGYPFGSGTRLTVV.

CDR3 coding DNA: TGTGCCAGCAGCACCCTCGGGGGAGAGACCCAGTACTTC. It specifies CASSTLGGETQYF. The chain links TRBV7-9 to TRBJ2-5, with D possibly being TRBD2 (6 bases). CDR1 and CDR2 (germline): SEHNR, FQNEAQ (reference sequence). The CDR3 has 13 amino acids. V was cut by 5 bases and J by 4 bases, with 11 bases left in between. The full variable domain, in which reference TRBV7-9 and TRBJ2-5 provide the parts outside the CDR3, is DTGVSQNPRHKITKRGQNVTFRCDPISEHNRLYWYRQTLGQGPEFLTYFQNEAQLEKSRLLSDRFSAERPKGSFSTLEIQRTEQGDSAMYLCASSTLGGETQYFGPGTRLLVL.

V usage is TRBV5-4 and J usage is TRBJ2-7; TRBD1 matches at 9 bases. Germline CDR1 and CDR2: SGHNT and YYREEE (reference sequence). Trimming cost V 6 bases and J 1 base; bases outside gene matches: 2. The CDR3 runs to 13 residues. In DNA, the CDR3 is TGTGCCAGCAAGGACAGGGGTTCCTACGAGCAGTACTTC. Amino acids: CASKDRGSYEQYF.

This clone showed up just once. The chain employs TRBV7-2 and TRBJ1-4; D unresolved. Germline V gene lookup returns CDR1 SGHTA and CDR2 FQGNSA. The CDR3 consists of 16 residues. Trimming took 1 base from V and 10 from J, leaving 19 bases between them. Here the CDR3 reads CASSLGPPGIRGKLFF. CDR3 in DNA: TGTGCCAGCAGCTTAGGCCCACCGGGGATTCGGGGAAAACTGTTTTTT.

The V and J genes are TRBV7-2 and TRBJ2-1; the D is unclear. This CDR3 spans 12 amino acids. Germline V gives CDR1 SGHTA, CDR2 FQGNSA. Trimming cost V 6 bases and J 5 bases, with 8 bases left between them. This chain's CDR3 is CASSGDNNEQFF. As DNA, the CDR3 is TGTGCCAGCAGTGGAGATAACAATGAGCAGTTCTTC.

This clone appeared once. The chain combines TRBV6-1 with TRBJ2-5; 8 positions match TRBD1. After removal of 3 bases from V and 4 bases from J, the junction contained 13 bases not matched to a gene. Looked up from germline, CDR1 is MNHNS and CDR2 is SASEGT. The CDR3 is 17 residues long. CDR3 bases: TGTGCCAGCAGTGAGGGTTTGGTGGCAGGGGGCCGAGAGACCCAGTACTTC. The encoded protein is CASSEGLVAGGRETQYF.

This chain links TRBV7-9 with TRBJ2-7; D uncertain. Germline lookup yields CDR1 SEHNR and CDR2 FQNEAQ (reference sequence). V dropped 6 bases and J dropped 2 bases, with 20 bases sitting between them. This CDR3 region has 16 residues. The CDR3 bases are TGTGCCAGCAGACCCCCTCTACGCTTAGACACCTACGAGCAGTACTTC. This sequence encodes CASRPPLRLDTYEQYF.

This chain connects TRBV18 to TRBJ1-1; D is uncertain. The CDR3 spans 16 residues. Germline assignment: CDR1 KGHSH and CDR2 LQKENI. V lost 6 bases, J lost 1 base, and 18 bases lay in between. CDR3 sequence (DNA): TGTGCCAGCTCGAGGGTAAGTCCCCGGTCGAACACTGAAGCTTTCTTT. Translation: CASSRVSPRSNTEAFF.

The chain has TRBV19 and TRBJ1-1; D not certain. This CDR3 region has 11 residues. The V and J ends lost 7 bases and 7 bases respectively, with 10 bases between them. Per the germline V gene, CDR1 is LNHDA and CDR2 is SQIVND (reference sequence). This chain's CDR3 is CASTSRLEAFF. CDR3 nucleotides: TGTGCCAGTACTTCCCGTCTTGAAGCTTTCTTT.

V gene TRBV5-4 combines with J gene TRBJ1-2, with 7 bases aligning to TRBD1. This CDR3 is built from 13 residues. V trimming: 7 bases; J trimming: 7 bases; junction bases outside the gene matches: 10. CDR1 and CDR2 (germline): SGHNT, YYREEE (reference sequence). In DNA form, the CDR3 reads TGTGCCAGCTCCGGACAGGACCTACGTGGCTACACCTTC. Its protein product is CASSGQDLRGYTF.

V and J are TRBV27 and TRBJ2-5, with TRBD1 as a possible D gene (6 bases). Near its end, the DNA agrees better with TRBJ2-7, so the J call may be wrong. The CDR3 extends over 15 amino acids. Germline V gene data show CDR1 as MNHEY and CDR2 as SMNVEV (reference sequence). CDR3 coding DNA: TGTGCCAGCAGTCCCCCGGGCAGGGACACCTACGAGCAGTACTTC. Encoded protein: CASSPPGRDTYEQYF.

The rearrangement joins TRBV29-1 to TRBJ1-3; TRBD1 is a possible D gene (5 bases). This CDR3 spans 11 amino acids. Germline V gene data show CDR1 as SQVTM and CDR2 as ANQGSEA. The CDR3 region is CSGVSGNTIYF. The CDR3 nucleotides are TGCTCGGGGGTCTCTGGAAACACCATATATTTT. Full variable domain (missing parts from reference TRBV29-1 and TRBJ1-3): SAVISQKPSRDICQRGTSLTIQCQVDSQVTMMFWYRQQPGQSLTLIATANQGSEATYESGFVIDKFPISRPNLTFSTLTVSNMSPEDSSIYLCSGVSGNTIYFGEGSWLTVV.

The chain uses TRBV28 and TRBJ1-4; D is uncertain. The CDR3 runs to 12 residues. CDR1 MDHEN and CDR2 SYDVKM come from the germline V gene. V was trimmed by 2 bases and J by 11 bases, leaving 9 bases between them. CDR3 bases: TGTGCCAGCAGTTTAGTTGGAGGGAAACTGTTTTTT. Amino acids: CASSLVGGKLFF.

This clone was observed a few times. This chain links TRBV2 with TRBJ2-7; possible D gene TRBD1, 5 bases. The CDR3 is 12 residues long. Per the germline V gene, CDR1 is SNHLY and CDR2 is FYNNEI. V shed 0 bases and J shed 11 bases, with 11 bases lying between them. The CDR3 reads CASSEARRVEYF. CDR3 nucleotides: TGTGCCAGCAGTGAAGCGCGCAGGGTAGAGTACTTC.

This clone has just a few counts. The chain carries TRBV6-5 and TRBJ1-1; no firm D call. V dropped 4 bases and J dropped 1 base, with 10 bases sitting between them. Germline CDR1 is MNHEY and CDR2 is SVGAGI. The CDR3 sequence is 14 residues long. CDR3 loop: CASSSHRGNTEAFF. In nucleotides, the CDR3 is TGTGCCAGCAGTTCCCACCGGGGGAACACTGAAGCTTTCTTT.

This clone occurred a few times. The J gene is TRBJ1-3, the V gene TRBV4-3, with D possibly being TRBD1 (6 bases). The V end was cut by 0 bases, the J end by 1 base, with 16 bases between. Germline CDR1 reads LGHNA; CDR2 reads YSLEER. This CDR3 is built from 18 residues. CDR3 bases: TGCGCCAGCAGCCAAGACGCCCAGGGGACCGCATCTGGAAACACCATATATTTT. Translated: CASSQDAQGTASGNTIYF.

This rearrangement joins TRBV7-3 to TRBJ2-2; possibly TRBD2 for D (5 bases). Trimming pared 5 bases from V and 1 base from J, leaving 8 bases between. The V gene's germline CDR1 is SGHTA and CDR2 FQGTGA. The CDR3 contains 14 residues. DNA of the CDR3: TGTGCCAGCAGCCTACTAGGGAACACCGGGGAGCTGTTTTTT. Amino acid sequence: CASSLLGNTGELFF.

This clone was detected only a few times. This chain connects TRBV4-2 to TRBJ1-1, with D possibly TRBD1 on 5 matching bases. The CDR3 covers 14 residues. Germline assignment: CDR1 LGHNA and CDR2 YNFKEQ. Trimming removed 0 bases from V and 2 bases from J, with 7 bases in between. The CDR3 DNA is TGTGCCAGCAGCCAAGAAACAGGTAACACTGAAGCTTTCTTT. Amino acids: CASSQETGNTEAFF.

The CDR3 loop reads CASLSHGNANSPLHF. CDR3 nucleotide sequence: TGTGCCAGTCTCTCGCACGGTAATGCAAATTCACCCCTCCACTTT. The J gene is TRBJ1-6, the V gene TRBV6-1; D ambiguous. This CDR3 spans 15 amino acids. Germline V gene sequence: CDR1 MNHNS, CDR2 SASEGT. The V and J ends lost 9 bases and 7 bases respectively, with 19 bases between them.

The gene calls are TRBV27 and TRBJ1-1; D possibly corresponds to TRBD1 (5 bases). The V and J ends lost 4 bases and 6 bases respectively, with 18 bases between them. This CDR3 region has 15 residues. Germline CDR1 is MNHEY and CDR2 is SMNVEV (reference sequence). DNA for the CDR3: TGTGCCAGCAGTTCCCCAGGGTGGTCAAATCCTGAAGCTTTCTTT. Translating gives CASSSPGWSNPEAFF.

This clone showed up just a few times. The chain combines TRBV14 with TRBJ2-7, with 12 bases that match TRBD1. The CDR3 consists of 14 residues. Losses at the gene ends were 4 bases for V and 9 bases for J; bases not matched to a gene: 7. CDR1 is SGHDN, CDR2 FVKESK, per germline. DNA for the CDR3: TGTGCCAGCAGCCCCGCCGGGACAGGGGGCTTGCAGTACTTC. Protein sequence: CASSPAGTGGLQYF.

V and J are TRBV19 and TRBJ1-4, with 11 positions matching TRBD1. CDR1 and CDR2 (germline): LNHDA, SQIVND (reference sequence). CDR3 length: 14 amino acids. V trimming: 6 bases; J trimming: 11 bases; junction bases outside the gene matches: 8. The CDR3 here is CASRPGQGGKKLFF. The CDR3 bases are TGTGCCAGTAGGCCGGGACAGGGGGGAAAGAAACTGTTTTTT.

The chain couples TRBV2 to TRBJ2-7; 9 positions match TRBD1. CDR1 and CDR2 (germline): SNHLY, FYNNEI. V lost 5 bases to trimming and J lost 4 bases; unmatched junction nucleotides: 6. The CDR3 runs to 14 residues. CDR3 bases: TGTGCCAGCAGTAAGGACAGGGGAAGATACGAGCAGTACTTC. This sequence encodes CASSKDRGRYEQYF.